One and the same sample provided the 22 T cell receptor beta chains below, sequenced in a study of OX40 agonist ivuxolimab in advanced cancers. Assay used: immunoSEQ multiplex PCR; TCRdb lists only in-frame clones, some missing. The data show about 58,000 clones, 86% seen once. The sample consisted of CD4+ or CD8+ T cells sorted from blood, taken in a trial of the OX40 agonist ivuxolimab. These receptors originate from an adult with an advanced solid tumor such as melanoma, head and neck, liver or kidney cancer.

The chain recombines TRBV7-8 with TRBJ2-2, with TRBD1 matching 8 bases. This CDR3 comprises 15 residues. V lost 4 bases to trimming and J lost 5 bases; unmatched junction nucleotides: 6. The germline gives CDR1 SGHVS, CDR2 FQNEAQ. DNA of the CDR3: TGTGCCAGCAGCTCGCGGACAGGGACGACCGGGGAGCTGTTTTTT. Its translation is CASSSRTGTTGELFF.

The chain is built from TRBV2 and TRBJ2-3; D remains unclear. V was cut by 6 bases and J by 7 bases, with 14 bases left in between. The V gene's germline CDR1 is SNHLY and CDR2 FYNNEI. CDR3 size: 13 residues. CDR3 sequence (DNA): TGTGCCAGCAGATCTAGTGGACCCTATACGCAGTATTTT. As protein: CASRSSGPYTQYF.

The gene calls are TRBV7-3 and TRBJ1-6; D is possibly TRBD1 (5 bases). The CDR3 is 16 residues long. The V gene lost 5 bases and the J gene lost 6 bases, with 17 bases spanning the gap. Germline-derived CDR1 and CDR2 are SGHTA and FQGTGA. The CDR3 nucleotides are TGTGCCAGCAGCCCAGGGTCCCAGGAGAGTAATTCACCCCTCCACTTT. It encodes CASSPGSQESNSPLHF.

This CDR3 is CASSNGVNTGELFF. The CDR3 nucleotides read TGTGCCAGCTCAAATGGGGTGAACACCGGGGAGCTGTTTTTT. The chain is built from TRBV18 and TRBJ2-2; D remains unclear. The CDR3 runs 14 residues. Germline lookup yields CDR1 KGHSH and CDR2 LQKENI. The V gene lost 5 bases and the J gene lost 1 base, with 8 bases spanning the gap.

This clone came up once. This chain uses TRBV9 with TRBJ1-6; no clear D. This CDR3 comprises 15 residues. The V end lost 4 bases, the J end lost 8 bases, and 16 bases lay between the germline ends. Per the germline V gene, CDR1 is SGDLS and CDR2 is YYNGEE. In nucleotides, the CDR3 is TGTGCCAGCAGCCCGGGTCTAGAAGGCTATTCACCCCTCCACTTT. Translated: CASSPGLEGYSPLHF.

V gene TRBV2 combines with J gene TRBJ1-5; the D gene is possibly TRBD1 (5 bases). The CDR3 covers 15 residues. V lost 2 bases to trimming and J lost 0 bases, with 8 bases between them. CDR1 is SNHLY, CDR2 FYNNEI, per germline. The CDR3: CASSEQGSSNQPQHF. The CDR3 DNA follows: TGTGCCAGCAGTGAACAGGGCAGTAGCAATCAGCCCCAGCATTTT.

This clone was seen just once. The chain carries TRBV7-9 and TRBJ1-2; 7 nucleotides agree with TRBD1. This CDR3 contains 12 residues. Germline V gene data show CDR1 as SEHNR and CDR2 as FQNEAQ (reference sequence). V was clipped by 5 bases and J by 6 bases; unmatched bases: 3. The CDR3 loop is CASSQGQDGYTF. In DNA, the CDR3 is TGTGCCAGCAGCCAAGGACAGGATGGCTACACCTTC.

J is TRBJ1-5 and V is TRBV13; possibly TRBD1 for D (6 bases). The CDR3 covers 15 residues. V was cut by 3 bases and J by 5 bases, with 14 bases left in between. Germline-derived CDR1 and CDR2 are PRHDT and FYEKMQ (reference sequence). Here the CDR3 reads CASSLGGPGDQPQHF. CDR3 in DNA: TGTGCCAGCAGCTTGGGGGGCCCGGGGGATCAGCCCCAGCATTTT. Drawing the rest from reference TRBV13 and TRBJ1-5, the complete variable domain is AAGVIQSPRHLIKEKRETATLKCYPIPRHDTVYWYQQGPGQDPQFLISFYEKMQSDKGSIPDRFSAQQFSDYHSELNMSSLELGDSALYFCASSLGGPGDQPQHFGDGTRLSIL.

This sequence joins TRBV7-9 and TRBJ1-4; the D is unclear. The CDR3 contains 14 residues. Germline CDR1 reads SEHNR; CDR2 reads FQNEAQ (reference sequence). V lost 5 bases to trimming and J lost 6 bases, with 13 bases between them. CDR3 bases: TGTGCCAGCAGCCCCGGGAATGCGGATGAAAAACTGTTTTTT. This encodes CASSPGNADEKLFF.

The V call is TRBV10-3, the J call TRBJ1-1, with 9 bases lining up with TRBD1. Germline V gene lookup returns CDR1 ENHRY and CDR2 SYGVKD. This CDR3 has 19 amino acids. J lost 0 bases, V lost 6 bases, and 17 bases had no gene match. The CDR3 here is CAIRSGTGFPSPMNTEAFF. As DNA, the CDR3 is TGTGCCATCAGGTCCGGGACAGGGTTTCCCTCTCCGATGAACACTGAAGCTTTCTTT.

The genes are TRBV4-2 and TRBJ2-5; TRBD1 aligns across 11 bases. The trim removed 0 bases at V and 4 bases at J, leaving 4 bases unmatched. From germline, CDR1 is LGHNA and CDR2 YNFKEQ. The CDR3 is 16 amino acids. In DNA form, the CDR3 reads TGTGCCAGCAGCCAAGATGGGACAGGGGGAGGAGAGACCCAGTACTTC. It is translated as CASSQDGTGGGETQYF.

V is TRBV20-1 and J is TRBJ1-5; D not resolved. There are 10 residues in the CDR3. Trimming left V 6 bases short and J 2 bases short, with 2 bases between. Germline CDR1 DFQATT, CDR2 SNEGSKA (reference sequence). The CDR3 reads CSAGNQPQHF. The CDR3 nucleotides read TGCAGTGCGGGCAATCAGCCCCAGCATTTT.

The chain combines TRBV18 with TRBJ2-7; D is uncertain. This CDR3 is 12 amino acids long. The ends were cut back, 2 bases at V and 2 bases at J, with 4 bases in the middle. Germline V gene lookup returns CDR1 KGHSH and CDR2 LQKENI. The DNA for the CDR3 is TGTGCCAGCTCACCAGTGCCCTACGAGCAGTACTTC. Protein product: CASSPVPYEQYF.

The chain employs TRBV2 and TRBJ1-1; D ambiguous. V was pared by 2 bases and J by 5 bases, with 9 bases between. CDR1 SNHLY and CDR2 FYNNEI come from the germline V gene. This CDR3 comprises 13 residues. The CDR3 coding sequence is TGTGCCAGCAGTGAATCTTGGACGACTGAAGCTTTCTTT. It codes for CASSESWTTEAFF.

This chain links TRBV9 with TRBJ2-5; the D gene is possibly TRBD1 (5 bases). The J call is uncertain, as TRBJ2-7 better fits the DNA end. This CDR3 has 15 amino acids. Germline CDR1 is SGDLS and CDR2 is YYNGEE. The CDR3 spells CASSVEWGSTYEQYF. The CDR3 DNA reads TGTGCCAGCAGCGTTGAATGGGGCAGTACCTACGAGCAGTACTTC.

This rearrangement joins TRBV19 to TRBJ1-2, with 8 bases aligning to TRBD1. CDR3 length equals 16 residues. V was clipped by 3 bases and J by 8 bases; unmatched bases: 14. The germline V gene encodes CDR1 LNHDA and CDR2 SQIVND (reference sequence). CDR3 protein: CASSIGGTGPHGGYTF. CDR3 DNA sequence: TGTGCCAGTAGTATCGGTGGGACAGGCCCTCACGGCGGCTACACCTTC.

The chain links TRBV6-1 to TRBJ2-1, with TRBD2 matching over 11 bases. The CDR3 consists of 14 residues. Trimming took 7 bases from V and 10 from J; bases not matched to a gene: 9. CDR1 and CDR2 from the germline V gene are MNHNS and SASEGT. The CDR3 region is CASTASGGLGEQFF. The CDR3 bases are TGTGCCAGCACGGCTAGCGGGGGGCTAGGGGAGCAGTTCTTC.

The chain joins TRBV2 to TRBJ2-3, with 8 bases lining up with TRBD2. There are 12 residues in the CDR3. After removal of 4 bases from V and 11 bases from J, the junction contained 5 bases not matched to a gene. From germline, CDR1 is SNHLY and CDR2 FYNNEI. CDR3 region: CASSGTSPEQYF. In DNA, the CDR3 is TGTGCCAGCAGTGGGACTAGCCCGGAGCAGTATTTT.

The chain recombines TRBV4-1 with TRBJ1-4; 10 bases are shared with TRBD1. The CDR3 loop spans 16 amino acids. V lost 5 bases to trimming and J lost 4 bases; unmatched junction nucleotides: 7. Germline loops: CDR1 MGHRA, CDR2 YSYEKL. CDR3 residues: CASSATGGGGNEKLFF. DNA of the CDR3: TGCGCCAGCAGCGCGACAGGGGGCGGGGGTAATGAAAAACTGTTTTTT.

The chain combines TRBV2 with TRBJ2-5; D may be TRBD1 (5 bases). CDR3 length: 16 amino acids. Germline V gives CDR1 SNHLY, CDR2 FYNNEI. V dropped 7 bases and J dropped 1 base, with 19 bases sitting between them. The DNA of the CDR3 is TGTGCCAGCACCCAAGGGTCCAGGGCCAGCCAAGAGACCCAGTACTTC. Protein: CASTQGSRASQETQYF.

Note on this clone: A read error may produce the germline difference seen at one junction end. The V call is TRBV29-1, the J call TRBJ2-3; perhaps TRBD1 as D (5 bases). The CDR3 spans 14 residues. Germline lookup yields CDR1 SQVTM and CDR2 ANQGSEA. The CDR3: CSVWTLISTDTQCF. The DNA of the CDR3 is TGCAGCGTATGGACACTGATCAGCACAGATACGCAGTGTTTT.

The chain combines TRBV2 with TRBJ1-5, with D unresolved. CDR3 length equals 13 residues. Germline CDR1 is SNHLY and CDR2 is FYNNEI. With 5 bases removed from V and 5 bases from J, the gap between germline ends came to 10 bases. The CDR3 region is CASSYRRDQPQHF. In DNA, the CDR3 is TGTGCCAGCAGTTACCGGAGGGATCAGCCCCAGCATTTT.